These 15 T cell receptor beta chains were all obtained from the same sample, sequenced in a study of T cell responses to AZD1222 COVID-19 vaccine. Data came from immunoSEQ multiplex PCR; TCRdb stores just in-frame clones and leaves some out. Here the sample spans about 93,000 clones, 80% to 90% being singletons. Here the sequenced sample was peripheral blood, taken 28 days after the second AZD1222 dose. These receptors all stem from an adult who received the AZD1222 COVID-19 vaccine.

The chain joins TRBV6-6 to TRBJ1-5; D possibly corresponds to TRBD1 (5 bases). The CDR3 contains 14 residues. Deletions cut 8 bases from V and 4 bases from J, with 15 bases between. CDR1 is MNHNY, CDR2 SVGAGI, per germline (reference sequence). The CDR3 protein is CASRGAFGNQPQHF. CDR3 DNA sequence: TGTGCCAGCCGCGGGGCCTTTGGAAATCAGCCCCAGCATTTT.

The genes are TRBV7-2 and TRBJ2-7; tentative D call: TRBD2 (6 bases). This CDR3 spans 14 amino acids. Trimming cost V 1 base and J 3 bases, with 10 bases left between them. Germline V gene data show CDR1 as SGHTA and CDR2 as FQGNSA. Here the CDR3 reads CASSLERRDYEQYF. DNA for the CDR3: TGTGCCAGCAGCTTAGAGAGGAGGGACTACGAGCAGTACTTC. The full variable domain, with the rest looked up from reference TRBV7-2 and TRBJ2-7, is GAGVSQSPSNKVTEKGKDVELRCDPISGHTALYWYRQSLGQGLEFLIYFQGNSAPDKSGLPSDRFSAERTGGSVSTLTIQRTQQEDSAVYLCASSLERRDYEQYFGPGTRLTVT.

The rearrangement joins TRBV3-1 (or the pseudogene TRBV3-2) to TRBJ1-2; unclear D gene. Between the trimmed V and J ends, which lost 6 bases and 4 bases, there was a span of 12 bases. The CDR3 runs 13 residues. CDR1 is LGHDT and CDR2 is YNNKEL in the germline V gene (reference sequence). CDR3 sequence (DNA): TGTGCCAGCAGTGGTCCCCCGATCTATGGCTACACCTTC. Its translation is CASSGPPIYGYTF.

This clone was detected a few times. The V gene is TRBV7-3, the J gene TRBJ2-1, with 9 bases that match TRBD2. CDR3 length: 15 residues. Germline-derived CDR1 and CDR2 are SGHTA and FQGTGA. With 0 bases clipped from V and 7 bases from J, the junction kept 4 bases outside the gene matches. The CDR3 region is CASSLTSGSRNEQFF. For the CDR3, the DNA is TGTGCCAGCAGCTTAACTAGCGGGAGTCGTAATGAGCAGTTCTTC.

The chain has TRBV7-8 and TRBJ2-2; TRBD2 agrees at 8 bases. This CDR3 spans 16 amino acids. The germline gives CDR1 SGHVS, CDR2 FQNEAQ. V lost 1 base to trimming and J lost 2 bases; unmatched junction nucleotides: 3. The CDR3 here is CASSLGAGGNTGELFF. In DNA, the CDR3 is TGTGCCAGCAGCTTAGGTGCGGGGGGCAACACCGGGGAGCTGTTTTTT.

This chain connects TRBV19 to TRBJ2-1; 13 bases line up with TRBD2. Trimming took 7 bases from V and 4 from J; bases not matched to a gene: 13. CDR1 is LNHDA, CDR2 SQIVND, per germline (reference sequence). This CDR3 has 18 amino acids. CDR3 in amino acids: CASTNGLAGVLAYNEQFF. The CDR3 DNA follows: TGTGCCAGTACCAACGGACTAGCGGGAGTTTTGGCGTACAATGAGCAGTTCTTC.

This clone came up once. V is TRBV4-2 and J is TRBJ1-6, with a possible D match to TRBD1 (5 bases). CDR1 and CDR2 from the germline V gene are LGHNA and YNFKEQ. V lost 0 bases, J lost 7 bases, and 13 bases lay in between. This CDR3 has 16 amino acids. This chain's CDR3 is CASSQDGRGINSPLHF. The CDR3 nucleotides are TGTGCCAGCAGCCAAGATGGAAGGGGTATCAATTCACCCCTCCACTTT.

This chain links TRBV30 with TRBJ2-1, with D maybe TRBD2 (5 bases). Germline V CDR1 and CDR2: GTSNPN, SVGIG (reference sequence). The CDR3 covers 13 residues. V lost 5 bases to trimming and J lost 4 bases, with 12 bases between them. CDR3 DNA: TGTGCCTGGGGGAGTATGCGGTACAATGAGCAGTTCTTC. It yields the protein CAWGSMRYNEQFF.

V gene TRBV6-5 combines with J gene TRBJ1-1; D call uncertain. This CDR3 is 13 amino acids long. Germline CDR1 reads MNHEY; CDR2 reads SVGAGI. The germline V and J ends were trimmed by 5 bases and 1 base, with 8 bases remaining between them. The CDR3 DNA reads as TGTGCCAGCAGTCCTCAGAGGAACACTGAAGCTTTCTTT. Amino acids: CASSPQRNTEAFF.

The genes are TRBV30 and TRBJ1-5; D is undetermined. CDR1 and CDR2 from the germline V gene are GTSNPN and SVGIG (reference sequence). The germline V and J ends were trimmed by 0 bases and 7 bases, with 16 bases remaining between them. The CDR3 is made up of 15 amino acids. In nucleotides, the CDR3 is TGTGCCTGGAGTGTTCCGGGCCCAAACCCCCAGCCCCAGCATTTT. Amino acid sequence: CAWSVPGPNPQPQHF.

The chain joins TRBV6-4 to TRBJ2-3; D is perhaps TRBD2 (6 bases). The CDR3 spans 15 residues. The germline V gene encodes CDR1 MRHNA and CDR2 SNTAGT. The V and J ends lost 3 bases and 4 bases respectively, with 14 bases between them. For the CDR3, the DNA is TGTGCCAGCAGTGAATCTCTAGGAGGGGCAGATACGCAGTATTTT. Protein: CASSESLGGADTQYF.

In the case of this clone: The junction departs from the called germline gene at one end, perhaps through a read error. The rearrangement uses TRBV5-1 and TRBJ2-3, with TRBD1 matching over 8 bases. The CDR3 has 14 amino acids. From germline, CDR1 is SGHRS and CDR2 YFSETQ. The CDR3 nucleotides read TGCCCCAGCAGACGACAGGGGCTCACAGATACGCAGTATTTT. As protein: CPSRRQGLTDTQYF.

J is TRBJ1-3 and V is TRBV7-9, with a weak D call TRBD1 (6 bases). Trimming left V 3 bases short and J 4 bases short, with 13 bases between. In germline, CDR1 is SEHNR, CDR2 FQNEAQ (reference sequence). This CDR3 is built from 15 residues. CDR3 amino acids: CASSFPGTFGNTIYF. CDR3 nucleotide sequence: TGTGCCAGCAGCTTCCCCGGGACATTCGGAAACACCATATATTTT. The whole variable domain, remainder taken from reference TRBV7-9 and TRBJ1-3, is DTGVSQNPRHKITKRGQNVTFRCDPISEHNRLYWYRQTLGQGPEFLTYFQNEAQLEKSRLLSDRFSAERPKGSFSTLEIQRTEQGDSAMYLCASSFPGTFGNTIYFGEGSWLTVV.

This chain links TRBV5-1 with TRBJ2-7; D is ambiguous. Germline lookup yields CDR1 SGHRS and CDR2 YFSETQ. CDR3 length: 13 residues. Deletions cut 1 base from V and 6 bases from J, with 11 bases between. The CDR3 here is CASSLLGPGEQYF. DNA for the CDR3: TGCGCCAGCAGCTTGTTGGGTCCAGGCGAGCAGTACTTC.

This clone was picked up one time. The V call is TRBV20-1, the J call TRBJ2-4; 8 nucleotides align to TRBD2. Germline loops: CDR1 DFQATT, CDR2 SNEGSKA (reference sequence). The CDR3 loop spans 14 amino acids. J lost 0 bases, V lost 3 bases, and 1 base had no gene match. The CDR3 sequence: CSASLAGAKNIQYF. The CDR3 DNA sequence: TGCAGTGCTAGTCTAGCGGGAGCCAAAAACATTCAGTACTTC.